Detailed here is one T cell receptor (beta chain). The sample originates from a study of cytomegalovirus exposure and HLA in healthy donors. The V gene lost 5 bases and the J gene lost 9 bases, with 14 bases spanning the gap. This CDR3 has 11 residues. Looked up from germline, CDR1 is GTSNPN and CDR2 is SVGIG (reference sequence). Vbeta (60) and Jbeta (13) primers were used in the PCR. Generated by immunoSEQ multiplex PCR, the TCRdb table keeps only in-frame clones and is missing some. Of around 110,000 clones detected, 60% to 75% appear once; the ten largest clones hold approximately 2.8%. The chain couples TRBV30 to TRBJ2-7, with D possibly being TRBD1 (5 bases). The clonotype comes from a male donor in good health and CMV-seropositive. Sequenced input: PBMCs. CDR3 region: CAWGDGRGQYF. The CDR3 DNA is TGTGCCTGGGGTGATGGTAGGGGGCAGTACTTC.